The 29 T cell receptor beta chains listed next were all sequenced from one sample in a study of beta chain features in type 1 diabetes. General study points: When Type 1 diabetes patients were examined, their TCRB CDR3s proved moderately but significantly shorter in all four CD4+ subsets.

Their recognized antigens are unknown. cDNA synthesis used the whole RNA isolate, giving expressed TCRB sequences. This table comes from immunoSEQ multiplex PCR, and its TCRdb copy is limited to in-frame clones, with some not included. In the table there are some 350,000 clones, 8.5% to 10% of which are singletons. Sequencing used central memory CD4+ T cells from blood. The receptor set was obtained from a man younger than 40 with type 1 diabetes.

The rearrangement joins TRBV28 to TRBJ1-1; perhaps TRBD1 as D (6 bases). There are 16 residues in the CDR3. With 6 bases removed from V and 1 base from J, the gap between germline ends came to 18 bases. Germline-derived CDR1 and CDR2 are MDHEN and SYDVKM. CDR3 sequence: CASSRPEGRGNTEAFF. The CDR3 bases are TGTGCCAGCAGCCGCCCGGAGGGCAGGGGGAACACTGAAGCTTTCTTT. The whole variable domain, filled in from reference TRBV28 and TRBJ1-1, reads DVKVTQSSRYLVKRTGEKVFLECVQDMDHENMFWYRQDPGLGLRLIYFSYDVKMKEKGDIPEGYSVSREKKERFSLILESASTNQTSMYLCASSRPEGRGNTEAFFGQGTRLTVV.

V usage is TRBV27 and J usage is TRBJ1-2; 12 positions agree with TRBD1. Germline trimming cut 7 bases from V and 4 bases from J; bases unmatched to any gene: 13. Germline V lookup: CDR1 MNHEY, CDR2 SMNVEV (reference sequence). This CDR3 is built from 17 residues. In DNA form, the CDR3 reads TGTGCCAGCAATGATCGGGACAGGGGGCCTCGGGGCTATGGCTACACCTTC. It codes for CASNDRDRGPRGYGYTF.

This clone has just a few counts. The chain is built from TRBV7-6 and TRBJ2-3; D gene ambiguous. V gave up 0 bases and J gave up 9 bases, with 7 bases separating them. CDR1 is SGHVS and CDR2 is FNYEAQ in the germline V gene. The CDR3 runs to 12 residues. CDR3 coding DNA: TGTGCCAGCAGCTTAGCCGAATCCACGCAGTATTTT. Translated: CASSLAESTQYF. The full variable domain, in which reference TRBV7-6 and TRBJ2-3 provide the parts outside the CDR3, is GAGVSQSPRYKVTKRGQDVALRCDPISGHVSLYWYRQALGQGPEFLTYFNYEAQQDKSGLPNDRFSAERPEGSISTLTIQRTEQRDSAMYRCASSLAESTQYFGPGTRLTVL.

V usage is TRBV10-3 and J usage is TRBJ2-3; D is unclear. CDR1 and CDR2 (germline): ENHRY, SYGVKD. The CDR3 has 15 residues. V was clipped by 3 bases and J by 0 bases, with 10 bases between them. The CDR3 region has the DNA TGTGCCATCAGTGATCGGCTTACTAGCACAGATACGCAGTATTTT. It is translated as CAISDRLTSTDTQYF.

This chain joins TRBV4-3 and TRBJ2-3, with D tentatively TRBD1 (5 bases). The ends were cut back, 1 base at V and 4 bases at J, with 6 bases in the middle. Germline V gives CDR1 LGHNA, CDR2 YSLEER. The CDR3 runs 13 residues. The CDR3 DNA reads TGCGCCAGCAGCCAAGTAGGGGCAGATACGCAGTATTTT. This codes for CASSQVGADTQYF.

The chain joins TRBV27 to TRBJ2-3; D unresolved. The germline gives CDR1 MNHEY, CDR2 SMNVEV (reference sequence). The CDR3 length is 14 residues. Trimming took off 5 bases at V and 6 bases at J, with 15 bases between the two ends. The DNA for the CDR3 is TGTGCCAGCAGTCCGCTTGTGGCCTGGGATACGCAGTATTTT. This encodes CASSPLVAWDTQYF.

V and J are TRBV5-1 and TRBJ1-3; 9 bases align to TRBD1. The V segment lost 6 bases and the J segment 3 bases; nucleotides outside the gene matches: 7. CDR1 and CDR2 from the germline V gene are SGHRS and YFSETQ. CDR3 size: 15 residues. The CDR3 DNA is TGCGCCAGCACTAATGGGACAGGGAATGGAAACACCATATATTTT. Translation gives CASTNGTGNGNTIYF.

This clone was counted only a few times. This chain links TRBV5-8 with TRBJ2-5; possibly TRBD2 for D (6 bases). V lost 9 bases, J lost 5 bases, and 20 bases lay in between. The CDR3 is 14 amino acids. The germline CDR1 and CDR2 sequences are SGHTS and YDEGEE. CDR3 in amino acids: CATAPRDAPETQYF. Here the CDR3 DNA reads TGTGCCACAGCCCCGCGGGATGCCCCTGAGACCCAGTACTTC.

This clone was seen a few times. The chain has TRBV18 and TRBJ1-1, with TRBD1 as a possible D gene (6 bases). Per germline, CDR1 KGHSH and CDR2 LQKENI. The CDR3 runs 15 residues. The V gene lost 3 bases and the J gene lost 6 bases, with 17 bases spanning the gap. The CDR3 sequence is CASSPGTGSGAEAFF. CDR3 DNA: TGTGCCAGCTCACCCGGAACAGGGTCGGGGGCTGAAGCTTTCTTT.

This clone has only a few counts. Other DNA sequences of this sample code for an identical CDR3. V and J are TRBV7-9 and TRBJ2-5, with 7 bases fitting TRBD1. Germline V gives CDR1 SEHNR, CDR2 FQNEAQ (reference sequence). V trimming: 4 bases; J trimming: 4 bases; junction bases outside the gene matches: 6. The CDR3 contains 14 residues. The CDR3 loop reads CASSSRTGGETQYF. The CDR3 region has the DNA TGTGCCAGCAGCTCAAGGACAGGCGGAGAGACCCAGTACTTC.

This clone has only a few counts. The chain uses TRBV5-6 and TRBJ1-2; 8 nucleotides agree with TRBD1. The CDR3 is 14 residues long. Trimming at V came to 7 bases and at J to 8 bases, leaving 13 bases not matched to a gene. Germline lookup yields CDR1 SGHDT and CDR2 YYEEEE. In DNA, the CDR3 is TGTGCCAGCCGCCGGACAGGGCAATCTTTAGGCTACACCTTC. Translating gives CASRRTGQSLGYTF.

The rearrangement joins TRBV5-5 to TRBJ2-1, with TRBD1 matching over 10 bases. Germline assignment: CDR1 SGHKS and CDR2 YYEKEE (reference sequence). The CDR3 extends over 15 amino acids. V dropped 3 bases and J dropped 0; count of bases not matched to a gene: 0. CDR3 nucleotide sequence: TGTGCCAGCAGCTGGACAGGGGGCTCCTACAATGAGCAGTTCTTC. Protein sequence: CASSWTGGSYNEQFF.

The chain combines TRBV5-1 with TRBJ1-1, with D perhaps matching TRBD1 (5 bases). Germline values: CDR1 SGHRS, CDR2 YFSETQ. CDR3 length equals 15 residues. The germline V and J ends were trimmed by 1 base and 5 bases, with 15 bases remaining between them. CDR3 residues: CASSLSSPGRTEAFF. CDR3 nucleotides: TGCGCCAGCAGCTTGTCCTCCCCAGGGAGAACTGAAGCTTTCTTT.

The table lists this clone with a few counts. The chain's CDR3 is CSPGYGGPYEQYF. CDR3 nucleotide sequence: TGTTCCCCGGGGTACGGGGGCCCCTACGAGCAGTACTTC. V is TRBV21-1 and J is TRBJ2-7. TRBV21-1 is classified as a pseudogene. The CDR3 spans 13 residues.

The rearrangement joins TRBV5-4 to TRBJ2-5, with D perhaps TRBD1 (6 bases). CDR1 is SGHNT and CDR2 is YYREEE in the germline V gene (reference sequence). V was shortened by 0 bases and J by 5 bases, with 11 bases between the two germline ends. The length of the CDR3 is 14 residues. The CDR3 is CASSLEQGVETQYF. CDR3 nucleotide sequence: TGTGCCAGCAGCTTGGAACAGGGAGTGGAGACCCAGTACTTC.

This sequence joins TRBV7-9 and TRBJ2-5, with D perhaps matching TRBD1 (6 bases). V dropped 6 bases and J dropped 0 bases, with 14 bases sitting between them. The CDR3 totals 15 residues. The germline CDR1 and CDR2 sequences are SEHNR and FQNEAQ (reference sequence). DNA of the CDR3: TGTGCCAGCAGTCGAGGATGGACAGACCAAGAGACCCAGTACTTC. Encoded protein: CASSRGWTDQETQYF.

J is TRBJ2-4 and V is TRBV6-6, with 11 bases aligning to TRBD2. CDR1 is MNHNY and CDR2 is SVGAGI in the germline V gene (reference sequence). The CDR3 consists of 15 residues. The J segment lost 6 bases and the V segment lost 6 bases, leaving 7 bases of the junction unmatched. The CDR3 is CASRETSGTGNIQYF. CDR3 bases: TGTGCCAGCAGGGAGACTAGCGGGACGGGAAACATTCAGTACTTC.

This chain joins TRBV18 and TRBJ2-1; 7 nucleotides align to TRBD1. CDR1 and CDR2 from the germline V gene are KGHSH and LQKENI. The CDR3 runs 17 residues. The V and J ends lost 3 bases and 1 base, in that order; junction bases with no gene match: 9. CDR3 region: CASSPTGTDLSYNEQFF. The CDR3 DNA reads TGTGCCAGCTCACCTACAGGGACAGACCTTTCCTACAATGAGCAGTTCTTC.

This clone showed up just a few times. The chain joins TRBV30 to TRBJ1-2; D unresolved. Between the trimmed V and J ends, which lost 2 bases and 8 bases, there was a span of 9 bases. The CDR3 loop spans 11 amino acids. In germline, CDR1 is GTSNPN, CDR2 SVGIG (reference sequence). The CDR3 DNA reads TGTGCCTGGAGTAACGCGGGGGGCTACACCTTC. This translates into CAWSNAGGYTF.

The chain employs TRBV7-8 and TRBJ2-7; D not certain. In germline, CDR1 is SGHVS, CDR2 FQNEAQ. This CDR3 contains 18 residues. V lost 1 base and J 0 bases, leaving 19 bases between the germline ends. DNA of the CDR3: TGTGCCAGCAGCTTAGTTCTGGTGACACCTAGGAGCTCCTACGAGCAGTACTTC. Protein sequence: CASSLVLVTPRSSYEQYF.

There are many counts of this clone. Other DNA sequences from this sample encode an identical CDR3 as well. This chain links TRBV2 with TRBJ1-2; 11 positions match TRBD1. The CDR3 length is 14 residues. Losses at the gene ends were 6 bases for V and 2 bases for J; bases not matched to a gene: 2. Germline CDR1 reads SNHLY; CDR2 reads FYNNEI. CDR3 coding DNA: TGTGCCAGCAGCGGGACAGGGGGGAACTATGGCTACACCTTC. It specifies CASSGTGGNYGYTF.

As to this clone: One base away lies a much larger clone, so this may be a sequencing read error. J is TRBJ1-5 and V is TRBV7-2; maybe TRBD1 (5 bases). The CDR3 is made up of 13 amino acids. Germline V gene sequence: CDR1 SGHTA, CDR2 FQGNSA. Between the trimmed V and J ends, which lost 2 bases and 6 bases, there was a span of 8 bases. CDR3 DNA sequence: TGTGCCAGCAGCTTACAGGGAAGTCAGCCCCAGCATTTT. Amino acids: CASSLQGSQPQHF.

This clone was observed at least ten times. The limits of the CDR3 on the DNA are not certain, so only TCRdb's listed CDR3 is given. This chain's CDR3 is CASSQGLSGFGAGELFF. The genes are TRBV4-1 and TRBJ2-2; the D segment call TRBD2 is taken from the table without a DNA check. Germline V gene sequence: CDR1 MGHRA, CDR2 YSYEKL. Both ends counted, the CDR3 spans 17 residues.

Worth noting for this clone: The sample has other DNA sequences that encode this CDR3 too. This chain's CDR3 is CASSFQAGGGSTDTQYF. The CDR3 nucleotides read TGTGCCAGCAGCTTTCAGGCGGGAGGGGGCAGCACAGATACGCAGTATTTT. The rearrangement links TRBV7-2 to TRBJ2-3; the match to TRBD2 covers 9 bases. The CDR3 extends over 17 amino acids. Germline CDR1 reads SGHTA; CDR2 reads FQGNSA. The junction had 7 bases not matched to a gene; V was cut back by 3 bases and J by 0 bases.

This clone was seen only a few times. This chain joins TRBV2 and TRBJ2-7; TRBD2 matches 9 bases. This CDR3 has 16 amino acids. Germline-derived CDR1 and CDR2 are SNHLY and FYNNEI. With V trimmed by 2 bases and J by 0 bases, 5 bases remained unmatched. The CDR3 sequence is CASSELSSGNSYEQYF. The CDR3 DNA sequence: TGTGCCAGCAGTGAATTGTCTAGCGGGAACTCCTACGAGCAGTACTTC.

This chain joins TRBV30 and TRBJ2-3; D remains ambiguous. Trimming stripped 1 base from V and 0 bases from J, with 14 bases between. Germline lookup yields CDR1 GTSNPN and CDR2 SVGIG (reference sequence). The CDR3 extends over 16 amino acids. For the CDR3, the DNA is TGTGCCTGGAGTGGAGACCTCTTGAGGAGCACAGATACGCAGTATTTT. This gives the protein CAWSGDLLRSTDTQYF.

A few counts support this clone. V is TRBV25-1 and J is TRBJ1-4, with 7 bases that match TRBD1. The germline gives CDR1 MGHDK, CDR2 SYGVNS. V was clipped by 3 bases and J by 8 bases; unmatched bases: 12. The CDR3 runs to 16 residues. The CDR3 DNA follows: TGTGCCAGCAGTGATCCAGCCGGGACAGCGTTAGAAAAACTGTTTTTT. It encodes CASSDPAGTALEKLFF.

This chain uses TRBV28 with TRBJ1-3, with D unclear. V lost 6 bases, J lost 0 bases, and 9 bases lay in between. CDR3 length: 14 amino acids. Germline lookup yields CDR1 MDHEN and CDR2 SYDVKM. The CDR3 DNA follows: TGTGCCAGCAGCCTATCCCCCTCTGGAAACACCATATATTTT. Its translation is CASSLSPSGNTIYF.

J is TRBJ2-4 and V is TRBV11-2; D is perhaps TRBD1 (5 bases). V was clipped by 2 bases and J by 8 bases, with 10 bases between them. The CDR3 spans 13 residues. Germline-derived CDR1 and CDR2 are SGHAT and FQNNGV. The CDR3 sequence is CASSLYRRDIQYF. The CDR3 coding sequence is TGTGCCAGCAGCTTATACAGGCGAGACATTCAGTACTTC. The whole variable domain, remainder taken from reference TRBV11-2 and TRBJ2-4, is EAGVAQSPRYKIIEKRQSVAFWCNPISGHATLYWYQQILGQGPKLLIQFQNNGVVDDSQLPKDRFSAERLKGVDSTLKIQPAKLEDSAVYLCASSLYRRDIQYFGAGTRLSVL.